The 32 T cell receptor beta chains presented below share a single source sample, sequenced in a study of human T cells and chemical hapten exposure. The time point here: patch test 1, 2 weeks after DPC sensitization. Treatment given: therapeutic diphenylcyclopropenone sensitization with weekly scalp DPC. MiXCR, run by TCRdb on the RACE reads, gives a single entry per CDR3 protein. The table lists 300,000 to 450,000 distinct CDR3 sequences, nearly 5% of them singletons. Sequences were derived from whole blood, sampled in connection with sensitization to the hapten diphenylcyclopropenone (DPC). All receptors come from a woman aged 50 to 65 with alopecia areata. Some clones in this sample may be carry-over from other donors' samples.

This clonotype was counted ten times or more. The CDR3 sequence is CAVQGPGNTIYF. The CDR3 bases are TGTGCCGTACAGGGTCCTGGAAACACCATATATTTT. This sequence joins TRBV6-5 and TRBJ1-3; TRBD1 is a possible D gene (6 bases). V gave up 11 bases and J gave up 2 bases, with 10 bases separating them. The CDR3 is 12 amino acids. Germline lookup yields CDR1 MNHEY and CDR2 SVGAGI.

The chain couples TRBV13 to TRBJ2-7; D gene uncertain. Germline V lookup: CDR1 PRHDT, CDR2 FYEKMQ (reference sequence). The V end was cut by 5 bases, the J end by 0 bases, with 17 bases between. The CDR3 totals 16 residues. Here the CDR3 DNA reads TGTGCCAGCAGCCCGACGGGCGTTCAAAGCTCCTACGAGCAGTACTTC. Protein sequence: CASSPTGVQSSYEQYF.

This chain's CDR3 is CASSYSRGADKNIQYF. The CDR3 coding sequence is TGTGCCAGCAGTTACTCGAGGGGGGCTGACAAAAACATTCAGTACTTC. This chain joins TRBV6-5 and TRBJ2-4, with D possibly called TRBD1 or TRBD2 (6 bases each). V lost 0 bases and J 3 bases, leaving 12 bases between the germline ends. Looked up from germline, CDR1 is MNHEY and CDR2 is SVGAGI. This CDR3 is built from 16 residues.

Notes on this clonotype: One base away lies a much larger clone, so this may be a sequencing read error. This chain uses TRBV20-1 with TRBJ1-1; D gene ambiguous. From germline, CDR1 is DFQATT and CDR2 SNEGSKA (reference sequence). V was pared by 2 bases and J by 1 base, with 11 bases between. CDR3 length equals 14 residues. This CDR3 is CSARSGRQNTEAFF. The CDR3 DNA follows: TGCAGTGCTAGATCTGGACGCCAGAACACTGAAGCTTTCTTT.

This clonotype was counted between two and nine times. The chain employs TRBV20-1 and TRBJ2-1; D call uncertain. Germline CDR1 and CDR2: DFQATT and SNEGSKA (reference sequence). V lost 3 bases and J 4 bases, leaving 19 bases between the germline ends. The CDR3 is made up of 16 amino acids. The CDR3 DNA is TGCAGTGCTAGGAGGATTGGGCATCAAAGATACAATGAGCAGTTCTTC. Translated, it gives CSARRIGHQRYNEQFF.

This clonotype was detected ten times or more. The genes are TRBV3-1 and TRBJ1-6; tentative D call: TRBD1 (5 bases). Germline CDR1 and CDR2: LGHDT and YNNKEL (reference sequence). The CDR3 extends over 14 amino acids. With 4 bases removed from V and 7 bases from J, the gap between germline ends came to 11 bases. The CDR3 sequence: CASSPHRTNSPLHF. CDR3 DNA sequence: TGTGCCAGCAGCCCCCACAGGACGAATTCACCCCTCCACTTT.

This clonotype was recorded many times. The chain carries TRBV12-3 or TRBV12-4 and TRBJ2-7, with 10 bases aligning to TRBD2. The V and J ends lost 1 base and 4 bases, in that order; junction bases with no gene match: 4. This CDR3 spans 15 amino acids. The CDR3 loop is CASSLEASGGYEQYF. CDR3 bases: TGTGCCAGCAGTTTAGAGGCTAGCGGGGGTTACGAGCAGTACTTC.

The sample holds many counts of this clonotype. The chain carries TRBV20-1 and TRBJ2-3; TRBD2 might be the D (6 bases). Germline CDR1 DFQATT, CDR2 SNEGSKA (reference sequence). The germline V and J ends were trimmed by 8 bases and 2 bases, with 17 bases remaining between them. This CDR3 region has 14 residues. The CDR3 bases are TGCAGTACGGGGCTAGCGCATCCCACAGATACGCAGTATTTT. Residues: CSTGLAHPTDTQYF.

This clonotype has a single count. This clone may be a read error of a much larger clone one base away. The chain carries TRBV12-3 or TRBV12-4 and TRBJ1-6; maybe TRBD1 (5 bases). This CDR3 spans 14 amino acids. CDR3 nucleotides: TGTGCCAGCAGGATCTCGACAGATAAATCACCCCTCCACTTT. This encodes CASRISTDKSPLHF.

Worth noting for this clonotype: The CDR3 does not end in the conserved phenylalanine or tryptophan, so this is likely a read error. Here the CDR3 DNA reads TGTGCCAGCAGTTTAAGCGGGCCTTTCCAAGAGACCCAGTACTAC. Translation gives CASSLSGPFQETQYY. The chain combines TRBV28 with TRBJ2-5; D might be TRBD2 (6 bases). Germline V CDR1 and CDR2: MDHEN, SYDVKM. Deletions cut 2 bases from V and 1 base from J, with 11 bases between. This CDR3 contains 15 residues.

The V call is TRBV27, the J call TRBJ1-2, with D possibly being TRBD1 (6 bases). Germline V gives CDR1 MNHEY, CDR2 SMNVEV (reference sequence). The V end was cut by 5 bases, the J end by 3 bases, with 13 bases between. The CDR3 has 14 residues. CDR3 nucleotides: TGTGCCAGCAGTCCGGGCACAGGGTACTATGGCTACACCTTC. It specifies CASSPGTGYYGYTF.

Note on this clonotype: A read error may be the cause here, since a much bigger clone is one base away. V gene TRBV7-2 combines with J gene TRBJ2-7; D unclear. Germline V gene data show CDR1 as SGHTA and CDR2 as FQGNSA. The length of the CDR3 is 12 residues. The CDR3: CASGLTWSEQYF. The CDR3 DNA sequence: TGTGCCAGCGGCTTAACCTGGTCCGAGCAGTACTTC.

This clonotype was observed a few times. The CDR3 protein is CASRERERRTDTQYF. The CDR3 nucleotides are TGTGCCAGCAGGGAGCGGGAGCGGAGGACAGATACGCAGTATTTT. The rearrangement links TRBV6-5 to TRBJ2-3; the match to TRBD2 covers 8 bases. The V segment lost 6 bases and the J segment 3 bases; nucleotides outside the gene matches: 8. The germline gives CDR1 MNHEY, CDR2 SVGAGI. The CDR3 consists of 15 residues.

CDR3 in amino acids: CAWSVPRDTEAFF. As DNA, the CDR3 is TGTGCCTGGAGTGTACCGAGAGACACTGAAGCTTTCTTT. The genes are TRBV30 and TRBJ1-1, with D unresolved. The CDR3 contains 13 residues. V was trimmed by 0 bases and J by 3 bases, leaving 8 bases between them. The germline gives CDR1 GTSNPN, CDR2 SVGIG (reference sequence).

This chain links TRBV29-1 with TRBJ2-7; possibly TRBD2 for D (5 bases). Trimming took off 6 bases at V and 6 bases at J, with 18 bases between the two ends. Germline CDR1 reads SQVTM; CDR2 reads ANQGSEA. This CDR3 is built from 13 residues. CDR3 in amino acids: CSVRDPQRAEQYF. For the CDR3, the DNA is TGCAGCGTCCGGGATCCCCAAAGGGCCGAGCAGTACTTC.

This clonotype was recorded many times. J is TRBJ2-1 and V is TRBV4-2, with 7 bases that match TRBD2. Germline values: CDR1 LGHNA, CDR2 YNFKEQ. This CDR3 contains 15 residues. The J segment lost 7 bases and the V segment lost 0 bases, leaving 6 bases of the junction unmatched. The CDR3, as DNA: TGTGCCAGCAGCCAAGAGCGGGGGAGGGTGAATGAGCAGTTCTTC. Protein product: CASSQERGRVNEQFF.

V gene TRBV20-1 combines with J gene TRBJ1-5; weak D call: TRBD1 (5 bases). This CDR3 region has 12 residues. In germline, CDR1 is DFQATT, CDR2 SNEGSKA (reference sequence). V lost 8 bases and J lost 0, with 8 bases in between. The CDR3 spells CSTGYSNQPQHF. CDR3 nucleotides: TGCAGTACAGGATATAGCAATCAGCCCCAGCATTTT.

This clonotype was detected ten times or more. The rearrangement joins TRBV7-9 to TRBJ2-3; D not resolved. V shed 5 bases and J shed 2 bases, with 8 bases lying between them. The CDR3 covers 13 residues. CDR1 is SEHNR, CDR2 FQNEAQ, per germline (reference sequence). Here the CDR3 reads CASSNTLTDTQYF. For the CDR3, the DNA is TGTGCCAGCAGCAACACACTCACAGATACGCAGTATTTT.

This clonotype was seen many times. The chain employs TRBV25-1 and TRBJ2-1; the D is unclear. The CDR3 runs to 11 residues. Germline assignment: CDR1 MGHDK and CDR2 SYGVNS. The chain's CDR3 is CAGPTVNEQFF. The CDR3 DNA follows: TGTGCAGGTCCCACTGTCAATGAGCAGTTCTTC.

V and J are TRBV25-1 and TRBJ1-4; the D is unclear. Germline assignment: CDR1 MGHDK and CDR2 SYGVNS. This CDR3 region has 12 residues. With 4 bases removed from V and 6 bases from J, the gap between germline ends came to 6 bases. CDR3 region: CASSASHEKLFF. DNA for the CDR3: TGTGCCAGCAGTGCATCCCATGAAAAACTGTTTTTT.

The chain uses TRBV29-1 and TRBJ2-1, with 9 bases matching TRBD2. V lost 0 bases and J lost 7; bases outside the gene matches: 7. There are 15 residues in the CDR3. Germline-derived CDR1 and CDR2 are SQVTM and ANQGSEA. The CDR3 spells CSVEDPGGRANEQFF. CDR3 coding DNA: TGCAGCGTTGAAGATCCGGGCGGGAGGGCGAATGAGCAGTTCTTC.

This clonotype was detected only a few times. The CDR3 region has the DNA TGCAGTGCTTCCCCAGGGTCCAGCTCCTACGAGCAGTACTTC. Translated, it gives CSASPGSSSYEQYF. The chain is built from TRBV20-1 and TRBJ2-7, with D perhaps TRBD1 (5 bases). The CDR3 consists of 14 residues. CDR1 and CDR2 from the germline V gene are DFQATT and SNEGSKA (reference sequence). Trimming stripped 5 bases from V and 0 bases from J, with 14 bases between.

The V call is TRBV12-3 or TRBV12-4, the J call TRBJ2-1; D gene ambiguous. The V and J ends lost 5 bases and 6 bases respectively, with 17 bases between them. This CDR3 has 15 residues. CDR3 bases: TGTGCCAGCAGTAGCCGCCGGGCCTCTGGCAATGAGCAGTTCTTC. This encodes CASSSRRASGNEQFF.

To note about this clonotype: This may be a read error: a much more frequent sequence differs by one nucleotide. Since the CDR3 does not end with the conserved phenylalanine or tryptophan, this likely comes from a read error. This chain uses TRBV10-3 with TRBJ1-1; a possible D gene is TRBD1 (5 bases). V lost 8 bases and J 5 bases, leaving 12 bases between the germline ends. The CDR3 covers 12 residues. CDR1 is ENHRY, CDR2 SYGVKD, per germline. CDR3 DNA: TGTGCCATCGAGGCAGGGTATACTGAAGCTTTCCTT. It specifies CAIEAGYTEAFL.

This clonotype was counted between two and nine times. The chain recombines TRBV29-1 with TRBJ1-1; 7 bases agree with TRBD1. Per the germline V gene, CDR1 is SQVTM and CDR2 is ANQGSEA. CDR3 size: 15 residues. V was pared by 4 bases and J by 0 bases, with 8 bases of the junction left unmatched. CDR3 in DNA: TGCAGCGTTGCAGGGGGTCAAAAATTGAACACTGAAGCTTTCTTT. As protein: CSVAGGQKLNTEAFF.

J is TRBJ1-1 and V is TRBV5-1; D call uncertain. The ends were cut back, 2 bases at V and 8 bases at J, with 10 bases in the middle. The CDR3 is made up of 12 amino acids. CDR1 and CDR2 from the germline V gene are SGHRS and YFSETQ. Here the CDR3 reads CASSLSRAEAFF. CDR3 nucleotides: TGCGCCAGCAGCTTAAGCCGAGCAGAAGCTTTCTTT.

J is TRBJ2-7 and V is TRBV12-3 or TRBV12-4; D unclear. This CDR3 is built from 15 residues. The V end lost 5 bases, the J end lost 0 bases, and 14 bases lay between the germline ends. CDR3 sequence reads: CASSAPWLSSYEQYF. The CDR3 DNA is TGTGCCAGCAGTGCCCCCTGGCTGAGCTCCTACGAGCAGTACTTC.

Ten or more counts support this clonotype. V gene TRBV5-1 combines with J gene TRBJ2-7; D is ambiguous. Between the trimmed V and J ends, which lost 6 bases and 1 base, there was a span of 11 bases. Germline CDR1 is SGHRS and CDR2 is YFSETQ. This CDR3 region has 13 residues. The CDR3 region has the DNA TGCGCCAGCACCACTGCAGCTTCCTACGAGCAGTACTTC. Amino acid sequence: CASTTAASYEQYF.

This clonotype has just a few counts. V is TRBV18 and J is TRBJ2-6, with a tentative D call TRBD2 (5 bases). V dropped 5 bases and J dropped 1 base, with 9 bases sitting between them. Germline lookup yields CDR1 KGHSH and CDR2 LQKENI. CDR3 length: 15 amino acids. This chain's CDR3 is CASSSRRSGANVLTF. DNA of the CDR3: TGTGCCAGCTCATCAAGGAGGTCTGGGGCCAACGTCCTGACTTTC. The variable domain in full, completed from reference TRBV18 and TRBJ2-6, reads NAGVMQNPRHLVRRRGQEARLRCSPMKGHSHVYWYRQLPEEGLKFMVYLQKENIIDESGMPKERFSAEFPKEGPSILRIQQVVRGDSAAYFCASSSRRSGANVLTFGAGSRLTVL.

This clonotype was seen repeatedly, ten times or more. The gene calls are TRBV10-3 and TRBJ1-1, with 10 positions matching TRBD1. The CDR3 spans 15 residues. J gave up 4 bases and V 8 bases, and 10 bases lay outside the gene matches. Germline CDR1 and CDR2: ENHRY and SYGVKD. Here the CDR3 reads CAIGRTGGIGTEAFF. In DNA, the CDR3 is TGTGCCATCGGCAGGACAGGGGGGATTGGCACTGAAGCTTTCTTT.

There are many counts of this clonotype. The rearrangement uses TRBV9 and TRBJ2-3, with a possible D match to TRBD1 (6 bases). Germline CDR1 and CDR2: SGDLS and YYNGEE. The CDR3 covers 13 residues. Trimming stripped 4 bases from V and 6 bases from J, with 12 bases between. The CDR3 protein is CASSTHQGDTQYF. As DNA, the CDR3 is TGTGCCAGCAGCACCCACCAGGGGGATACGCAGTATTTT. Drawing the rest from reference TRBV9 and TRBJ2-3, the complete variable domain is DSGVTQTPKHLITATGQRVTLRCSPRSGDLSVYWYQQSLDQGLQFLIQYYNGEERAKGNILERFSAQQFPDLHSELNLSSLELGDSALYFCASSTHQGDTQYFGPGTRLTVL.

This clonotype was counted many times. This sequence joins TRBV7-9 and TRBJ1-5; no firm D call. Trimming shortened V by 3 bases and J by 6 bases, and 9 bases separated the two germline ends. Germline V gene sequence: CDR1 SEHNR, CDR2 FQNEAQ (reference sequence). The CDR3 has 13 amino acids. CDR3 in amino acids: CASSFSGGQPQHF. The CDR3 bases are TGTGCCAGCAGCTTCAGCGGTGGTCAGCCCCAGCATTTT.